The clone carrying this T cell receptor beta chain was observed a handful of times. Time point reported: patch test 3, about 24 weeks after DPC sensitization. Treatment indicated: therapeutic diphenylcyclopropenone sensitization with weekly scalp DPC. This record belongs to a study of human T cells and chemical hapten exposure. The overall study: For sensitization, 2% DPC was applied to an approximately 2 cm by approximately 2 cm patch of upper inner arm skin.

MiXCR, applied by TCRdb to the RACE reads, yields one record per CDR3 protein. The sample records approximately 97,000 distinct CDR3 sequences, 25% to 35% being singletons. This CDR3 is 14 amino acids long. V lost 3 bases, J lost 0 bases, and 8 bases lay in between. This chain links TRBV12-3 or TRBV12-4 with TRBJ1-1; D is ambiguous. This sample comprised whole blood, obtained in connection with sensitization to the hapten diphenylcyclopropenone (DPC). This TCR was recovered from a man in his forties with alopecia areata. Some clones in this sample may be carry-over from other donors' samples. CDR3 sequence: CASSLSNMNTEAFF. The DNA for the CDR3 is TGTGCCAGCAGTTTGTCAAACATGAACACTGAAGCTTTCTTT.